This T cell receptor beta chain is from a study of blood T cell repertoires in COVID-19. The assay was immunoSEQ multiplex PCR, and TCRdb's table has in-frame clones only and misses some. The repertoire holds about 140,000 clones, with about four fifths as singletons. Germline CDR1 is MDHEN and CDR2 is SYDVKM. This CDR3 is 15 amino acids long. V shed 5 bases and J 3 bases; nucleotides not matched to a gene: 9. The rearrangement joins TRBV28 to TRBJ2-7; TRBD2 aligns across 8 bases. Specimen: peripheral blood. The receptor was derived from a man older than 75 with acute or convalescent COVID-19. Here the CDR3 DNA reads TGTGCCAGCAGTCCGATAGCGGGGACTGACTACGAGCAGTACTTC. It specifies CASSPIAGTDYEQYF.